This T cell receptor (beta chain) was documented in a study of blood T cells in healthy people across ages. Through a sample-barcoded 5' primer and a J-beta primer mix, a second PCR was run for about 6 to 11 cycles. TCRdb reanalysed the 5' RACE reads using MiXCR and keeps one entry per CDR3 protein. The sample shows roughly 1.5 million distinct CDR3 sequences, less than 45% of them seen only once. V lost 3 bases, J lost 8 bases, and 5 bases stayed unmatched. Germline CDR1 reads SGHTA; CDR2 reads FQGNSA. This CDR3 is built from 14 residues. The study's findings and limits: No conclusive comparison of naive versus antigen-experienced cells was possible with unsorted PBMCs.

Concerning this clonotype: Its antigen is as yet unknown.

The TCR sequence derives from a woman younger than 35 in good health. The specimen sequenced was blood. This chain links TRBV7-2 with TRBJ2-1, with 9 bases lining up with TRBD2. The CDR3 is CASSFNRLADEQFF. CDR3 in DNA: TGTGCCAGCAGCTTCAACCGACTAGCGGATGAGCAGTTCTTC.